The clone carrying this T cell receptor (beta chain) was seen once. The data derive from a study of blood T cell repertoires in COVID-19. Overall study context: PBMCs, B-cell-depleted T cells, or T cells were the source of the cDNA or gDNA that made up the material.

CDR3 size: 16 residues. CDR1 and CDR2 (germline): MNHNY, SVGAGI (reference sequence). The V end lost 0 bases, the J end lost 7 bases, and 15 bases lay between the germline ends. Authors' processing steps: Researchers report that nucleated cell counts were estimated from reference gene primer amplification. Data came from immunoSEQ multiplex PCR; TCRdb stores just in-frame clones and leaves some out. That table is the source of V, J and clone size, and D and trimming were worked out from the DNA. The repertoire holds 280,000 or so clones, with 88% as singletons. The sequenced sample consisted of peripheral blood. This sequence was found in a man between 18 and 29 years old with active or convalescent COVID-19. The chain uses TRBV6-6 and TRBJ1-4; D might be TRBD1 (5 bases). CDR3 residues: CASSYSGGGRGEKLFF. The CDR3, as DNA: TGTGCCAGCAGTTACTCGGGGGGTGGTAGGGGTGAAAAACTGTTTTTT.